This is a list of T cell receptor beta chains from one sample in a study of neoadjuvant anti-PD-1 for oral cavity cancer. The repertoire was sequenced with immunoSEQ multiplex PCR; TCRdb's copy has only in-frame clones and lacks some. This sample has around 68,000 clones, with roughly nine tenths found just once. Sequencing used PBMCs, obtained after nivolumab (anti-PD-1) treatment. These TCRs come from a person between 40 and 80 years old with oral cavity squamous cell carcinoma. Both conserved end residues are part of each CDR3. The D gene is left open where the match is weak. Rows may omit the clone size; those that give it use once, few, many or a size class.

j_call: TRBJ2-3; d_call: NA; clone_size: NA; v_call: TRBV7-9; cdr3_aa: CASSLARWWEGADTQYF; cdr3_nt: TGTGCCAGCAGCTTAGCCCGCTGGTGGGAGGGGGCAGATACGCAGTATTTT
j_call: TRBJ2-1; d_call: NA; clone_size: medium-sized; v_call: TRBV9; cdr3_aa: CASSDDGTYNEQFF; cdr3_nt: TGTGCCAGCAGCGACGATGGTACCTACAATGAGCAGTTCTTC
j_call: TRBJ1-3; d_call: NA; clone_size: NA; v_call: TRBV28; cdr3_aa: CASSLALTGSGNTIYF; cdr3_nt: TGTGCCAGCAGTTTAGCCCTTACAGGGAGCGGAAACACCATATATTTT
j_call: TRBJ1-2; d_call: NA; clone_size: NA; v_call: TRBV4-1; cdr3_aa: CASSRSVQGLTNYGYTF; cdr3_nt: TGCGCCAGCAGCCGTTCCGTACAGGGCTTGACTAACTATGGCTACACCTTC
j_call: TRBJ2-5; d_call: NA; clone_size: once; v_call: TRBV27; cdr3_aa: CASIYYRGRGETQYF; cdr3_nt: TGTGCCAGCATCTATTATAGAGGACGGGGGGAGACCCAGTACTTC
j_call: TRBJ2-7; d_call: NA; clone_size: NA; v_call: TRBV5-6; cdr3_aa: CASSLARWASSYEQYF; cdr3_nt: TGTGCCAGCAGCTTGGCTCGCTGGGCTAGCTCCTACGAGCAGTACTTC
j_call: TRBJ2-5; d_call: TRBD2; clone_size: NA; v_call: TRBV10-2; cdr3_aa: CASSERGPGLAGAGTQYF; cdr3_nt: TGCGCCAGCAGTGAGAGGGGTCCGGGACTAGCGGGAGCGGGGACCCAGTACTTC
j_call: TRBJ1-3; d_call: NA; clone_size: NA; v_call: TRBV6-5; cdr3_aa: CASRGQGLTGNTIYF; cdr3_nt: TGTGCCAGCAGGGGGCAGGGATTAACTGGAAACACCATATATTTT
j_call: TRBJ2-7; d_call: NA; clone_size: NA; v_call: TRBV6-1; cdr3_aa: CASTFYTDPSYEQYF; cdr3_nt: TGTGCCAGCACCTTTTACACAGACCCCTCCTACGAGCAGTACTTC
j_call: TRBJ2-7; d_call: NA; clone_size: NA; v_call: TRBV28; cdr3_aa: CASSRPQTYEQYF; cdr3_nt: TGTGCCAGCAGTAGGCCGCAAACCTACGAGCAGTACTTC
j_call: TRBJ2-5; d_call: TRBD1; clone_size: NA; v_call: TRBV19; cdr3_aa: CASSPWTGEETQYF; cdr3_nt: TGTGCCAGTAGTCCTTGGACAGGGGAAGAGACCCAGTACTTC
j_call: TRBJ2-2; d_call: TRBD1; clone_size: few; v_call: TRBV2; cdr3_aa: CASGDSGTGGMWAGELFF; cdr3_nt: TGTGCCAGCGGGGATTCCGGGACAGGGGGAATGTGGGCCGGGGAGCTGTTTTTT
j_call: TRBJ1-6; d_call: NA; clone_size: NA; v_call: TRBV5-5; cdr3_aa: CASSTRTDVPLHF; cdr3_nt: TGTGCCAGCAGTACTAGGACGGACGTACCCCTCCACTTT
j_call: TRBJ1-1; d_call: NA; clone_size: NA; v_call: TRBV10-3; cdr3_aa: CATWGTGDTEAFF; cdr3_nt: TGTGCCACCTGGGGAACGGGAGACACTGAAGCTTTCTTT
j_call: TRBJ1-4; d_call: NA; clone_size: NA; v_call: TRBV7-9; cdr3_aa: CASSLGTGGENGKLFF; cdr3_nt: TGTGCCAGCAGCTTAGGGACGGGGGGCGAGAATGGAAAACTGTTTTTT
j_call: TRBJ1-1; d_call: NA; clone_size: NA; v_call: TRBV10-3; cdr3_aa: CAISREDQTEAFF; cdr3_nt: TGTGCCATCAGCAGGGAAGACCAAACTGAAGCTTTCTTT
j_call: TRBJ1-1; d_call: TRBD1; clone_size: NA; v_call: TRBV18; cdr3_aa: CASSLRTGGLNTEAFF; cdr3_nt: TGTGCCAGCTCACTTCGGACAGGGGGTCTGAACACTGAAGCTTTCTTT
j_call: TRBJ2-5; d_call: NA; clone_size: NA; v_call: TRBV30; cdr3_aa: CAWLGRGNQETQYF; cdr3_nt: TGTGCCTGGCTAGGCAGGGGCAACCAAGAGACCCAGTACTTC
j_call: TRBJ2-3; d_call: TRBD2; clone_size: once; v_call: TRBV4-1; cdr3_aa: CASSQEGTRSTDTQYF; cdr3_nt: TGCGCCAGCAGCCAAGAAGGGACTAGGAGCACAGATACGCAGTATTTT
j_call: TRBJ2-2; d_call: NA; clone_size: NA; v_call: TRBV7-3; cdr3_aa: CASSSKQGYTGELFF; cdr3_nt: TGTGCCAGCAGCTCTAAGCAGGGTTACACCGGGGAGCTGTTTTTT
j_call: TRBJ1-1; d_call: NA; clone_size: NA; v_call: TRBV7-9; cdr3_aa: CASSPRNTEAFF; cdr3_nt: TGTGCCAGCAGCCCCCGGAACACTGAAGCTTTCTTT
j_call: TRBJ2-7; d_call: NA; clone_size: NA; v_call: TRBV9; cdr3_aa: CASSPHPTGEGSYEQYF; cdr3_nt: TGTGCCAGCAGCCCACACCCGACAGGGGAGGGGTCCTACGAGCAGTACTTC
j_call: TRBJ1-5; d_call: NA; clone_size: few; v_call: TRBV4-1; cdr3_aa: CASSQGFRGNQPQHF; cdr3_nt: TGCGCCAGCAGCCAGGGGTTCCGTGGCAATCAGCCCCAGCATTTT
j_call: TRBJ1-1; d_call: NA; clone_size: NA; v_call: TRBV7-9; cdr3_aa: CASSFFPENTEAFF; cdr3_nt: TGTGCCAGCAGCTTTTTCCCCGAGAACACTGAAGCTTTCTTT
j_call: TRBJ2-5; d_call: TRBD1; clone_size: NA; v_call: TRBV7-2; cdr3_aa: CASSLVGQGSETQYF; cdr3_nt: TGTGCCAGCAGCTTAGTGGGACAGGGGTCGGAGACCCAGTACTTC
j_call: TRBJ2-7; d_call: TRBD1; clone_size: few; v_call: TRBV28; cdr3_aa: CASRDRAKSLEQYF; cdr3_nt: TGTGCCAGCAGAGACAGGGCAAAGTCACTCGAGCAGTACTTC
j_call: TRBJ1-1; d_call: NA; clone_size: NA; v_call: TRBV9; cdr3_aa: CASSPHPYQRGTEAFF; cdr3_nt: TGTGCCAGCAGCCCCCACCCCTACCAGAGGGGGACTGAAGCTTTCTTT